These 18 T cell receptor beta chains came from one sample sequenced in a study of blood T cell repertoires in COVID-19. Using immunoSEQ multiplex PCR, the repertoire was profiled, and TCRdb retains in-frame clones only, with some absent. The sample holds approximately 160,000 clones, approximately 79% seen once. The sample comprised peripheral blood. These receptors originate from a woman over 75 with acute or convalescent COVID-19.

This chain connects TRBV6-5 to TRBJ1-5, with D unresolved. Germline assignment: CDR1 MNHEY and CDR2 SVGAGI. V lost 0 bases and J 8 bases, leaving 5 bases between the germline ends. The CDR3 covers 12 residues. Here the CDR3 DNA reads TGTGCCAGCAGTTACTCGGCCGAGCCCCAGCATTTT. Protein sequence: CASSYSAEPQHF.

Here the CDR3 reads CASSPAGGVGYTF. CDR3 DNA sequence: TGTGCCAGCAGCCCGGCCGGGGGGGTGGGCTACACCTTC. This rearrangement joins TRBV5-4 to TRBJ1-2, with D perhaps TRBD1 (5 bases). Germline CDR1 is SGHNT and CDR2 is YYREEE (reference sequence). V gave up 4 bases and J gave up 8 bases, with 15 bases separating them. The CDR3 is made up of 13 amino acids.

The chain couples TRBV9 to TRBJ2-7; TRBD1 matches at 10 bases. Germline trimming cut 3 bases from V and 5 bases from J; bases unmatched to any gene: 14. Looked up from germline, CDR1 is SGDLS and CDR2 is YYNGEE. CDR3 length equals 17 residues. The CDR3 region has the DNA TGTGCCAGCAGCGCCGGTCGCACGGGACAGGGGATCCACGAGCAGTACTTC. This translates into CASSAGRTGQGIHEQYF.

This rearrangement joins TRBV28 to TRBJ2-7, with 9 bases matching TRBD2. The CDR3 runs to 14 residues. J lost 9 bases, V lost 7 bases, and 13 bases had no gene match. CDR1 is MDHEN, CDR2 SYDVKM, per germline. The CDR3 nucleotides read TGTGCCAGCACCGGCGGGAGGGCCCGGGGTTCGCAGTACTTC. Its protein is CASTGGRARGSQYF. The complete variable domain, with remaining parts taken from reference TRBV28 and TRBJ2-7, reads DVKVTQSSRYLVKRTGEKVFLECVQDMDHENMFWYRQDPGLGLRLIYFSYDVKMKEKGDIPEGYSVSREKKERFSLILESASTNQTSMYLCASTGGRARGSQYFGPGTRLTVT.

The V call is TRBV5-1, the J call TRBJ2-2, with TRBD2 matching over 16 bases. CDR1 SGHRS and CDR2 YFSETQ come from the germline V gene. This CDR3 comprises 17 residues. V dropped 3 bases and J dropped 6; count of bases not matched to a gene: 5. The CDR3 coding sequence is TGCGCCAGCAGCTCGGCCGGGACTAGCGGGAGGGCCGGGGAGCTGTTTTTT. Its protein product is CASSSAGTSGRAGELFF.

This chain links TRBV29-1 with TRBJ2-1; possibly TRBD1 for D (6 bases). V was trimmed by 3 bases and J by 2 bases, leaving 11 bases between them. CDR1 and CDR2 (germline): SQVTM, ANQGSEA. CDR3 length: 14 residues. CDR3 protein: CSVDWAGAYNEQFF. The CDR3 DNA reads as TGCAGCGTTGACTGGGCAGGGGCCTACAATGAGCAGTTCTTC.

Concerning this clone itself: Other DNA sequences in the same sample also yield this CDR3. The gene calls are TRBV19 and TRBJ1-5; D not certain. CDR1 and CDR2 (germline): LNHDA, SQIVND (reference sequence). V lost 1 base to trimming and J lost 0 bases, with 7 bases between them. This CDR3 has 15 amino acids. CDR3 in amino acids: CASSIVRYSNQPQHF. CDR3 DNA: TGTGCCAGTAGTATAGTACGGTATAGCAATCAGCCCCAGCATTTT.

The chain carries TRBV2 and TRBJ2-5, with TRBD1 as a possible D gene (6 bases). Looked up from germline, CDR1 is SNHLY and CDR2 is FYNNEI. This CDR3 is built from 14 residues. V was pared by 2 bases and J by 4 bases, with 11 bases between. CDR3 bases: TGTGCCAGCAGTGAATTTGCAGGGGCAGAGACCCAGTACTTC. It specifies CASSEFAGAETQYF.

Here the CDR3 reads CASSSGDRAYGYTF. Here the CDR3 DNA reads TGTGCCAGTAGTTCCGGAGACAGGGCCTATGGCTACACCTTC. This chain uses TRBV19 with TRBJ1-2; TRBD1 agrees at 7 bases. Trimming at V came to 5 bases and at J to 4 bases, leaving 7 bases not matched to a gene. The germline gives CDR1 LNHDA, CDR2 SQIVND (reference sequence). This CDR3 is built from 14 residues.

The rearrangement links TRBV5-4 to TRBJ1-2, with D maybe TRBD1 (6 bases). V lost 0 bases to trimming and J lost 2 bases, with 11 bases between them. The CDR3 runs to 15 residues. Germline CDR1 reads SGHNT; CDR2 reads YYREEE (reference sequence). The CDR3 region is CASSLAARGNYGYTF. DNA of the CDR3: TGTGCCAGCAGCTTGGCAGCAAGGGGGAACTATGGCTACACCTTC.

The sample holds a few counts of this clone. The CDR3 is CASSLGLGTLSTGELFF. For the CDR3, the DNA is TGCGCCAGCAGCTTAGGACTCGGGACACTAAGCACCGGGGAGCTGTTTTTT. J is TRBJ2-2 and V is TRBV5-1, with D possibly TRBD1 on 6 matching bases. This CDR3 comprises 17 residues. The V end lost 2 bases, the J end lost 4 bases, and 18 bases lay between the germline ends. CDR1 SGHRS and CDR2 YFSETQ come from the germline V gene.

The CDR3 reads CASSLQATTEAFF. The CDR3 DNA is TGCGCCAGCAGCTTGCAAGCAACCACTGAAGCTTTCTTT. The rearrangement joins TRBV5-1 to TRBJ1-1; D ambiguous. The CDR3 totals 13 residues. CDR1 and CDR2 (germline): SGHRS, YFSETQ. The ends were cut back, 1 base at V and 4 bases at J, with 8 bases in the middle.

CDR3 amino acids: CAISPGGTSGTDTQYF. The CDR3 DNA reads TGTGCCATCAGCCCTGGCGGGACTAGCGGGACAGATACGCAGTATTTT. The chain couples TRBV10-3 to TRBJ2-3; 12 bases map to TRBD2. CDR1 is ENHRY and CDR2 is SYGVKD in the germline V gene. The CDR3 has 16 residues. V gave up 6 bases and J gave up 3 bases; unmatched junction bases: 7.

In DNA form, the CDR3 reads TGTGCCAGCAGCTCCGGGATTTACAATGAGCAGTTCTTC. This gives the protein CASSSGIYNEQFF. The J gene is TRBJ2-1, the V gene TRBV11-3; TRBD2 is a possible D gene (5 bases). V dropped 4 bases and J dropped 4 bases, with 8 bases sitting between them. Germline loops: CDR1 SGHNT, CDR2 YENEEA. The CDR3 totals 13 residues.

The chain couples TRBV18 to TRBJ1-1; D might be TRBD1 (5 bases). CDR3 length: 14 amino acids. CDR1 and CDR2 (germline): KGHSH, LQKENI. Trimming removed 8 bases from V and 4 bases from J, with 17 bases in between. CDR3 nucleotide sequence: TGTGCCAGCCTACCGGGGGGTACGAGCACTGAAGCTTTCTTT. Its protein product is CASLPGGTSTEAFF.

The V call is TRBV10-3, the J call TRBJ2-3; the D gene is possibly TRBD2 (6 bases). Looked up from germline, CDR1 is ENHRY and CDR2 is SYGVKD. The V gene lost 2 bases and the J gene lost 2 bases, with 8 bases spanning the gap. This CDR3 is built from 14 residues. The CDR3 coding sequence is TGTGCCATCAGTGAGGGCGGGAACACAGATACGCAGTATTTT. Protein product: CAISEGGNTDTQYF.

The V call is TRBV2, the J call TRBJ1-1; 7 bases are shared with TRBD1. From germline, CDR1 is SNHLY and CDR2 FYNNEI. Losses at the gene ends were 6 bases for V and 10 bases for J; bases not matched to a gene: 14. The CDR3 contains 14 residues. This CDR3 is CASSERQGSRGAFF. The CDR3 DNA reads TGTGCCAGCAGCGAGAGACAGGGTAGCAGGGGAGCTTTCTTT.

This chain links TRBV15 with TRBJ2-5; TRBD2 matches 12 bases. V shed 4 bases, J shed 5 bases, and the junction held 8 bases outside the gene matches. Germline V CDR1 and CDR2: LNHNV, YYDKDF (reference sequence). CDR3 length: 16 amino acids. The DNA of the CDR3 is TGTGCCACCAGCACCACTAGCGGGAGGTGGGTGGAGACCCAGTACTTC. This codes for CATSTTSGRWVETQYF.